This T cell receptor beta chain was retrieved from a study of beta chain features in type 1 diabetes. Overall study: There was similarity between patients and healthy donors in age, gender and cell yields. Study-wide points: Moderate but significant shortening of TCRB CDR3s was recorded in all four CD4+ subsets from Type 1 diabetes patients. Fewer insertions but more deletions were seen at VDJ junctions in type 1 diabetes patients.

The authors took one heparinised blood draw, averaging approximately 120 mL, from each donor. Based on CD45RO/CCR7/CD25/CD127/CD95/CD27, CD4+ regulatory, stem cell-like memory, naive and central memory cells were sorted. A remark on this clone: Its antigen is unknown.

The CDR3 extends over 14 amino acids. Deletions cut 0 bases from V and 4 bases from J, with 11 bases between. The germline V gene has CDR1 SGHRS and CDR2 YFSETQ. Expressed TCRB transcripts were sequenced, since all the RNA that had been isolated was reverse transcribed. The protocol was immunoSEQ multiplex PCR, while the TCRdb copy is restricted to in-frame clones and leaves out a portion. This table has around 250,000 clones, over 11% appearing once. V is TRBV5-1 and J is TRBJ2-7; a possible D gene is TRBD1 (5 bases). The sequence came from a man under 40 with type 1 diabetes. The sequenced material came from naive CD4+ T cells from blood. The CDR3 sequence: CASSLERPGYEQYF. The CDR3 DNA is TGCGCCAGCAGCTTGGAACGGCCAGGGTACGAGCAGTACTTC.